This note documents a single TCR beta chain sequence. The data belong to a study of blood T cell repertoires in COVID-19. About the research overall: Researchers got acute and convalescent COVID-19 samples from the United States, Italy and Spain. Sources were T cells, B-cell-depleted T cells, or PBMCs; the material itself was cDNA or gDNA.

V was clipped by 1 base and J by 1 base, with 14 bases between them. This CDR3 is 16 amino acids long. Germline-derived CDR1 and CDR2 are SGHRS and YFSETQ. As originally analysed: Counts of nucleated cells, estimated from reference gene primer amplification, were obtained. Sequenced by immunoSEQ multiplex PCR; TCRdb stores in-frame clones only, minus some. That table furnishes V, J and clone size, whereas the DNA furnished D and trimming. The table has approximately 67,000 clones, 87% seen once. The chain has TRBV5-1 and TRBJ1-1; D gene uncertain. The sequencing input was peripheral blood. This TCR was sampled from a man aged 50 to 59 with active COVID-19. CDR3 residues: CASSLPRDNSNTEAFF. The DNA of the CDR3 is TGCGCCAGCAGCTTGCCCAGAGACAATTCGAACACTGAAGCTTTCTTT.